What follows describes a single TCR beta chain. Its target is not known. The source of the sample is a study of CD8 T cells in ankylosing spondylitis. This CDR3 is built from 15 residues. V lost 3 bases to trimming and J lost 3 bases, with 12 bases between them. Germline-derived CDR1 and CDR2 are SGHRS and YFSETQ. Whole-study results and caveats: Made up of fewer than 10 highly homologous variants, a TCR beta motif appeared characteristic of ankylosing spondylitis blood. Previously reported in reactive arthritis synovial fluid and blood were some of the motif variants.

TCRdb analysed the 5' RACE reads with MiXCR anew, one entry per CDR3 protein. The table has roughly 440,000 distinct CDR3 sequences, roughly 17% seen once. Sequenced sample: blood, either unsorted or a sorted T cell fraction (not recorded which). The genes are TRBV5-1 and TRBJ2-2, with D perhaps being TRBD1 or TRBD2 (5 bases each). This clonotype originated in a male donor with ankylosing spondylitis. In DNA form, the CDR3 reads TGCGCCAGCAGCTGGGACCTGTCGGACACCGGGGAGCTGTTTTTT. This encodes CASSWDLSDTGELFF.